These 7 T cell receptor beta chains came from one sample sequenced in a study of Graves' ophthalmopathy and Graves' hyperthyroidism (dated 2018 in TCRdb). The data were produced on an Illumina HiSeq 2000. For repertoire sequencing, TCR beta CDR3 regions were amplified from RNA transcripts. The first round of RT-PCR was done with HTBI primers and the Qiagen OneStep RT-PCR kit, and was followed by a second round of multiplex PCR, then size selection and purification. The raw public reads went through TCRdb reprocessing: fastp at Q25, MiXCR clone calling, in-frame beta chains kept. Rows merge per CDR3 protein into single entries with the most common DNA and genes. This sample lists approximately 540,000 distinct CDR3 sequences; roughly 39% were detected once. The biggest ten clones account for roughly 4.5% of the sample. The sequenced material came from peripheral blood or thyroid tissue (not recorded which). These receptors were obtained from an adult man with Graves' hyperthyroidism.

In this sample, this clonotype turned up many times. This rearrangement joins TRBV7-2 to TRBJ2-5; D might be TRBD1 (5 bases). The V and J ends lost 5 bases and 4 bases respectively, with 5 bases between them. CDR3 length: 11 residues. Germline V gene lookup returns CDR1 SGHTA and CDR2 FQGNSA. The CDR3 DNA reads as TGTGCCAGCAGCAGGGGAGAGACCCAGTACTTC. It encodes CASSRGETQYF. Using reference TRBV7-2 and TRBJ2-5 for the parts outside the CDR3, the full variable domain is GAGVSQSPSNKVTEKGKDVELRCDPISGHTALYWYRQSLGQGLEFLIYFQGNSAPDKSGLPSDRFSAERTGGSVSTLTIQRTQQEDSAVYLCASSRGETQYFGPGTRLLVL.

The chain couples TRBV6-5 to TRBJ1-5; 7 bases are shared with TRBD1. The CDR3 runs to 14 residues. The junction had 4 bases not matched to a gene; V was cut back by 8 bases and J by 0 bases. Germline V lookup: CDR1 MNHEY, CDR2 SVGAGI. In DNA, the CDR3 is TGTGCCAGCCAGGGGACAGCTAGCAATCAGCCCCAGCATTTT. Translation: CASQGTASNQPQHF.

This clonotype was seen ten or more times. The chain couples TRBV10-3 to TRBJ1-6; D is possibly TRBD1 (6 bases). With 3 bases removed from V and 7 bases from J, the gap between germline ends came to 7 bases. This CDR3 region has 13 residues. The V gene's germline CDR1 is ENHRY and CDR2 SYGVKD. The CDR3 loop reads CAISDRGNSPLHF. CDR3 nucleotide sequence: TGTGCCATCAGTGACAGGGGAAATTCACCCCTCCACTTT.

In DNA form, the CDR3 reads TGTGCCACCAGCAAAGACAGGGGCTATGGCTACACCTTC. Protein sequence: CATSKDRGYGYTF. The chain carries TRBV15 and TRBJ1-2; 8 bases match TRBD1. The length of the CDR3 is 13 residues. J was trimmed by 4 bases and V by 4 bases; bases with no gene match: 2. Germline lookup yields CDR1 LNHNV and CDR2 YYDKDF (reference sequence).

This clonotype has a count of ten or more. Since a much larger clone is just one base distant, this may be a read error. The chain carries TRBV12-3 or TRBV12-4 and TRBJ2-7, with 9 bases identical to TRBD1. Trimming cost V 6 bases and J 6 bases; bases outside gene matches: 6. The CDR3 is 13 amino acids. The CDR3 nucleotides read TGTGCCAGCAGCCCCGGACAGGGGTTCGAGCAGTACTTC. As protein: CASSPGQGFEQYF.

This clonotype was counted at least ten times. The chain combines TRBV7-9 with TRBJ2-7; TRBD1 matches at 7 bases. This CDR3 is built from 16 residues. The J segment lost 2 bases and the V segment lost 5 bases, leaving 12 bases of the junction unmatched. Germline V gives CDR1 SEHNR, CDR2 FQNEAQ (reference sequence). CDR3 region: CASSPITRDSPYEQYF. CDR3 bases: TGTGCCAGCAGCCCCATCACCCGGGACAGCCCCTACGAGCAGTACTTC.

The chain carries TRBV10-3 and TRBJ1-4; D is uncertain. This CDR3 region has 15 residues. V was shortened by 5 bases and J by 7 bases, with 17 bases between the two germline ends. Germline V gives CDR1 ENHRY, CDR2 SYGVKD. CDR3 sequence: CAISLSRGTSEKLFF. DNA for the CDR3: TGTGCCATCAGTTTATCCCGGGGAACATCTGAAAAACTGTTTTTT.